This TCR beta chain stems from a study of blood T cell repertoires in COVID-19. At the level of the study: There were acute and convalescent COVID-19 samples, and they came from the United States, Italy and Spain. PBMCs, B-cell-depleted T cells, or T cells provided the cDNA or gDNA that made up the material.

With 4 bases clipped from V and 5 bases from J, the junction kept 7 bases outside the gene matches. The germline V gene has CDR1 SGHNT and CDR2 YYREEE (reference sequence). The CDR3 spans 14 residues. Sequenced by immunoSEQ multiplex PCR; TCRdb stores in-frame clones only, minus some. The data show some 50,000 clones, roughly 88% seen once. The TCR comes from a human donor in a cohort sampled during active COVID-19. Sequencing input: peripheral blood. The chain uses TRBV5-4 and TRBJ1-2; 8 bases agree with TRBD1. CDR3 region: CASSRGTGIYGYTF. As DNA, the CDR3 is TGTGCCAGCAGCAGAGGGACAGGTATTTATGGCTACACCTTC.